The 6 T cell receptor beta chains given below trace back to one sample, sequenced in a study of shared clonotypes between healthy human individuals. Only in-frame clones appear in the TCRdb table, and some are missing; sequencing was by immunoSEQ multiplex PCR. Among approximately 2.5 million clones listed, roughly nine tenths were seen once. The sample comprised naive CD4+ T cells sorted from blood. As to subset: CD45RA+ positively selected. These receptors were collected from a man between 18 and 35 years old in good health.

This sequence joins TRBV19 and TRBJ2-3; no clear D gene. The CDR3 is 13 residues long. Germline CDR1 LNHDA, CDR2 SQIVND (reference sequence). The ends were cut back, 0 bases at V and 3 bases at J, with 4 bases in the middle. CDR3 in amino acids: CASSIDLTDTQYF. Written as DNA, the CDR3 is TGTGCCAGTAGTATAGATCTAACAGATACGCAGTATTTT.

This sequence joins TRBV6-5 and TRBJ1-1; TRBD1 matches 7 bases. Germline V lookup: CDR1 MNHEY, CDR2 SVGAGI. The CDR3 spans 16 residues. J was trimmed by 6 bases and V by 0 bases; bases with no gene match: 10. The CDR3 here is CASSYSVTGVTAEAFF. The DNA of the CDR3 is TGTGCCAGCAGTTACTCCGTAACAGGGGTTACTGCTGAAGCTTTCTTT.

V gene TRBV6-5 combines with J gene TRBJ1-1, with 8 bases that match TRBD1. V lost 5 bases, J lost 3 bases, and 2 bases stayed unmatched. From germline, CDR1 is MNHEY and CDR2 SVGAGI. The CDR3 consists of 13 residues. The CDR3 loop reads CASSVQGDTEAFF. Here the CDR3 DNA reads TGTGCCAGCAGTGTACAGGGGGACACTGAAGCTTTCTTT.

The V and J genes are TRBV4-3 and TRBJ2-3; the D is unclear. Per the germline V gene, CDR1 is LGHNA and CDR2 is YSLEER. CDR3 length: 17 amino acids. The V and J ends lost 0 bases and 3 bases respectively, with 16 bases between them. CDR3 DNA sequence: TGCGCCAGCAGCCAAGAAAAAGGGCAAGGAGCGACAGATACGCAGTATTTT. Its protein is CASSQEKGQGATDTQYF.

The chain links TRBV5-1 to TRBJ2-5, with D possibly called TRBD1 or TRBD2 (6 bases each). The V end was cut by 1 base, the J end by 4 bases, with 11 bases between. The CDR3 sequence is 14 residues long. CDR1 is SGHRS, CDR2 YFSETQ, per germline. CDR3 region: CASSLWGAGETQYF. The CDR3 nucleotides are TGCGCCAGCAGCTTGTGGGGGGCGGGAGAGACCCAGTACTTC.

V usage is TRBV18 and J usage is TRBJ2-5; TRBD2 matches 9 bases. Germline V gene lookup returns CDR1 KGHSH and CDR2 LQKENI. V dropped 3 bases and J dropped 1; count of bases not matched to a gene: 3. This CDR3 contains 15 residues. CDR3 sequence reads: CASSPSGGLQETQYF. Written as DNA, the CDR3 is TGTGCCAGCTCACCCAGCGGGGGGCTCCAAGAGACCCAGTACTTC.